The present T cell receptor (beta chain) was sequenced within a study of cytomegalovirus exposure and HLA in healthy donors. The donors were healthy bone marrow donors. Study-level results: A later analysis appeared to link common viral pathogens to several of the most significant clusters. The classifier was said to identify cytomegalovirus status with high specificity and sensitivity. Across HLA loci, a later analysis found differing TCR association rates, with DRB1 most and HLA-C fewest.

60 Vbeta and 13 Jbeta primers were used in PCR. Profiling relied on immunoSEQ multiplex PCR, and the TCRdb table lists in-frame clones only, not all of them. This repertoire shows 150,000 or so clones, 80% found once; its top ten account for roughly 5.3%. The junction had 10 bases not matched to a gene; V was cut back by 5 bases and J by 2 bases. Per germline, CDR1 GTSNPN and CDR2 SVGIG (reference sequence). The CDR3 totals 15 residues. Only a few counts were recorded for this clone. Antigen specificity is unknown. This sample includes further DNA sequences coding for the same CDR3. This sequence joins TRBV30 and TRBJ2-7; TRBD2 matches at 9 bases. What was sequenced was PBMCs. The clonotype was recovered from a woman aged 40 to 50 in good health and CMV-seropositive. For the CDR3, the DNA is TGTGCCTGGTCCCGGGCGGGAGGGGGGACCTACGAGCAGTACTTC. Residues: CAWSRAGGGTYEQYF.